Here is one T cell receptor (beta chain) with its context. Its antigen remains unidentified. Trimming left V 0 bases short and J 5 bases short, with 18 bases between. Germline loops: CDR1 SGHRS, CDR2 YFSETQ. This CDR3 is 17 amino acids long. The donors belonged to the approximately 120-subject validation cohort, separate from the roughly 650-subject first cohort. The data were taken from a study of cytomegalovirus exposure and HLA in healthy donors. Study-level information: The platform used for the 120 or so validation repertoires matched that of the roughly 700 first-cohort repertoires, a later analysis reported.

The study, taken as a whole, reports: Cytomegalovirus status, reportedly, was diagnosed with high specificity and sensitivity by the classifier. TCR clusters originating in the first cohort tended to co-occur in the 120 validation repertoires, according to a later analysis.

Libraries were prepared by immunoSEQ multiplex PCR; TCRdb keeps only in-frame clonotypes and omits some of them. This repertoire shows roughly 330,000 clones, roughly 87% found once; its top ten account for approximately 1.1%. Sample: PBMCs. This clonotype originated in a woman aged 25-40 years in good health and CMV-seropositive. The chain recombines TRBV5-1 with TRBJ2-1, with unresolved D. CDR3 in amino acids: CASSLARSERQHNEQFF. CDR3 nucleotide sequence: TGCGCCAGCAGCTTGGCCAGAAGCGAGAGGCAGCACAATGAGCAGTTCTTC.